This passage covers 13 T cell receptor beta chains from one sample sequenced in a study of blood T cell repertoires in COVID-19. Data came from immunoSEQ multiplex PCR; TCRdb stores just in-frame clones and leaves some out. The data contain 79,000 or so clones, roughly 90% of them singletons. The source material was peripheral blood. These receptors were collected from a human donor in a cohort sampled during active COVID-19.

The rearrangement links TRBV27 to TRBJ2-1, with 7 bases aligning to TRBD2. CDR1 MNHEY and CDR2 SMNVEV come from the germline V gene (reference sequence). The CDR3 runs to 15 residues. V gave up 1 base and J gave up 6 bases; unmatched junction bases: 6. The CDR3, as DNA: TGTGCCAGCAGTTTATACGCGGGAGAGGGCAATGAGCAGTTCTTC. This sequence encodes CASSLYAGEGNEQFF.

The chain is built from TRBV18 and TRBJ1-3; no clear D gene. Germline V gene data show CDR1 as KGHSH and CDR2 as LQKENI. V lost 2 bases, J lost 0 bases, and 11 bases lay in between. CDR3 length: 16 residues. The CDR3 DNA reads TGTGCCAGCTCACCAAATACAGTGAGCTCTGGAAACACCATATATTTT. Translated, it gives CASSPNTVSSGNTIYF. Looking up the rest from reference TRBV18 and TRBJ1-3 gives the full variable domain: NAGVMQNPRHLVRRRGQEARLRCSPMKGHSHVYWYRQLPEEGLKFMVYLQKENIIDESGMPKERFSAEFPKEGPSILRIQQVVRGDSAAYFCASSPNTVSSGNTIYFGEGSWLTVV.

V gene TRBV6-6 combines with J gene TRBJ2-1; 10 nucleotides align to TRBD1. J lost 5 bases, V lost 7 bases, and 5 bases had no gene match. CDR1 and CDR2 (germline): MNHNY, SVGAGI (reference sequence). CDR3 length: 14 amino acids. The CDR3 protein is CASKTGTGDNEQFF. In nucleotides, the CDR3 is TGTGCCAGCAAAACCGGGACAGGGGACAATGAGCAGTTCTTC.

The chain is built from TRBV2 and TRBJ2-1; 11 nucleotides match TRBD2. Germline V gene data show CDR1 as SNHLY and CDR2 as FYNNEI. The CDR3 extends over 16 amino acids. Trimming took 5 bases from V and 9 from J; bases not matched to a gene: 12. The CDR3 sequence: CASSSLSGGAYGEQFF. The DNA for the CDR3 is TGTGCCAGCAGTAGCCTTAGCGGGGGGGCGTATGGTGAGCAGTTCTTC.

This chain joins TRBV7-3 and TRBJ2-1; 11 bases agree with TRBD2. Trimming at V came to 3 bases and at J to 4 bases, leaving 2 bases not matched to a gene. CDR3 size: 15 residues. Germline CDR1 SGHTA, CDR2 FQGTGA. Written as DNA, the CDR3 is TGTGCCAGCAGCTTTACTAGCGGGGGTTACAATGAGCAGTTCTTC. Translating it yields CASSFTSGGYNEQFF.

V usage is TRBV29-1 and J usage is TRBJ1-2; 8 bases align to TRBD1. Per germline, CDR1 SQVTM and CDR2 ANQGSEA. After removal of 6 bases from V and 2 bases from J, the junction contained 5 bases not matched to a gene. This CDR3 has 13 amino acids. CDR3 in DNA: TGCAGCGTGGGGACAGGACAGAACTATGGCTACACCTTC. Its translation: CSVGTGQNYGYTF.

The rearrangement joins TRBV28 to TRBJ2-7; 11 bases align to TRBD1. Losses at the gene ends were 5 bases for V and 5 bases for J; bases not matched to a gene: 8. Looked up from germline, CDR1 is MDHEN and CDR2 is SYDVKM. The CDR3 is 15 amino acids. The CDR3 sequence: CASSTGQGATDEQYF. As DNA, the CDR3 is TGTGCCAGCAGTACCGGACAGGGGGCTACGGACGAGCAGTACTTC.

This sequence joins TRBV20-1 and TRBJ2-1; 7 nucleotides agree with TRBD1. The germline gives CDR1 DFQATT, CDR2 SNEGSKA (reference sequence). The CDR3 has 11 amino acids. J lost 12 bases, V lost 7 bases, and 9 bases had no gene match. The CDR3 protein is CSGGGTRGQFF. The DNA for the CDR3 is TGCAGTGGAGGGGGCACCCGAGGGCAGTTCTTC.

This chain joins TRBV7-2 and TRBJ2-4; D possibly corresponds to TRBD2 (5 bases). Germline CDR1 SGHTA, CDR2 FQGNSA. V was cut by 1 base and J by 5 bases, with 6 bases left in between. This CDR3 has 13 amino acids. The CDR3 loop reads CASSLGLQNIQYF. The CDR3 DNA follows: TGTGCCAGCAGCTTAGGACTACAAAACATTCAGTACTTC.

The chain employs TRBV19 and TRBJ1-2; 9 positions match TRBD1. There are 16 residues in the CDR3. With V trimmed by 1 base and J by 3 bases, 6 bases remained unmatched. Per germline, CDR1 LNHDA and CDR2 SQIVND (reference sequence). The CDR3 bases are TGTGCCAGTAGTATAGGGAACCGGGACAGGGACTATGGCTACACCTTC. It is translated as CASSIGNRDRDYGYTF.

This chain joins TRBV18 and TRBJ1-2; no clear D gene. Germline CDR1 and CDR2: KGHSH and LQKENI. V lost 4 bases, J lost 0 bases, and 6 bases lay in between. The length of the CDR3 is 13 residues. The CDR3 nucleotides are TGTGCCAGCTCACGAGTTCCTAACTATGGCTACACCTTC. Amino acids: CASSRVPNYGYTF.

In DNA, the CDR3 is TGTGCCAGTAGTATAGGCGGGATCGGTCTTAAGACCCAGTACTTC. This sequence encodes CASSIGGIGLKTQYF. The chain uses TRBV19 and TRBJ2-5, with D possibly matching TRBD2 (6 bases). CDR3 length: 15 residues. Germline CDR1 and CDR2: LNHDA and SQIVND (reference sequence). Trimming shortened V by 1 base and J by 6 bases, and 15 bases separated the two germline ends.

The chain couples TRBV11-2 to TRBJ2-2, with 10 nucleotides matching TRBD1. Trimming at V came to 4 bases and at J to 5 bases, leaving 7 bases not matched to a gene. CDR3 length equals 16 residues. The germline CDR1 and CDR2 sequences are SGHAT and FQNNGV. The chain's CDR3 is CASSWAGTGVTGELFF. The CDR3, as DNA: TGTGCCAGCAGCTGGGCCGGGACAGGGGTAACCGGGGAGCTGTTTTTT.